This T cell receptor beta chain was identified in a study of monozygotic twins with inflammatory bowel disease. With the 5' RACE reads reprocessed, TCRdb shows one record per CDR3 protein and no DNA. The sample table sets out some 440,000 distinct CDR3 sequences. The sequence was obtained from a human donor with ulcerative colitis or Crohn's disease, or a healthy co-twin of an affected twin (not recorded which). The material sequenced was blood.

The CDR3: CASSSGTSGSGEQYF. The V call is TRBV18, the J call TRBJ2-7; TCRdb designates TRBD2, a call that cannot be tested without DNA. Germline V CDR1 and CDR2: KGHSH, LQKENI. CDR3 size: 15 residues. The whole variable domain, filled in from reference TRBV18 and TRBJ2-7, reads NAGVMQNPRHLVRRRGQEARLRCSPMKGHSHVYWYRQLPEEGLKFMVYLQKENIIDESGMPKERFSAEFPKEGPSILRIQQVVRGDSAAYFCASSSGTSGSGEQYFGPGTRLTVT.